This TCR beta chain was observed in a study of blood T cell repertoires in COVID-19. Study context: Spain, Italy and the United States supplied samples that represented acute and convalescent COVID-19. In each case, the material was cDNA or gDNA derived from T cells, B-cell-depleted T cells, or PBMCs.

Source study methods: Reference gene primer amplification gave estimated nucleated cell counts. Assay used: immunoSEQ multiplex PCR; TCRdb lists only in-frame clones, some missing. V and J calls and clone size are copied from that table; D and trimming were computed from the DNA. This table has approximately 210,000 clones, about nine tenths appearing once. The CDR3 is 16 residues long. Germline V gives CDR1 SGHRS, CDR2 YFSETQ. With 3 bases removed from V and 1 base from J, the gap between germline ends came to 16 bases. Sequencing input: peripheral blood. This chain joins TRBV5-1 and TRBJ1-1, with D possibly matching TRBD1 (5 bases). This receptor was taken from a woman aged 40 to 50 with acute or convalescent COVID-19. The CDR3 loop reads CASSWWPGKSNTEAFF. The DNA of the CDR3 is TGCGCCAGCAGCTGGTGGCCAGGGAAATCGAACACTGAAGCTTTCTTT.